Listed below are T cell receptor beta chains from one sample, sequenced in a study of blood T cells in healthy people across ages. MiXCR, run by TCRdb on the 5' RACE reads, gives a single entry per CDR3 protein. The sample shows roughly 1,700,000 distinct CDR3 sequences, 28% of them seen only once. The sample consisted of blood. These receptors were taken from a young woman in good health. Each CDR3 is given with its conserved first and last residue. The D gene is left open where the match is weak. Only part of the rows carry a size: once, few, many, or a class if the clone is expanded.

clone_size j_call v_call d_call cdr3_aa cdr3_nt
. TRBJ1-2 TRBV5-6 TRBD1 CASSPTGADGYTF TGTGCCAGCAGCCCGACAGGGGCGGATGGCTACACCTTC
. TRBJ2-1 TRBV20-1 . CSAKIQGGPDYNEQFF TGCAGTGCGAAAATTCAGGGGGGGCCGGATTACAATGAGCAGTTCTTC
. TRBJ2-3 TRBV2 TRBD2 CASSGTGGPGDTQYF TGTGCCAGCAGTGGAACGGGAGGGCCAGGAGATACGCAGTATTTT
many TRBJ2-1 TRBV20-1 . CSASPFYNEQFF TGCAGTGCTAGCCCTTTCTACAATGAGCAGTTCTTC
few TRBJ1-5 TRBV9 . CASSEQGHSNQPQHF TGTGCCAGCAGCGAACAGGGCCACAGCAATCAGCCCCAGCATTTT
few TRBJ2-7 TRBV6-5 . CASSQSQNRYQYF TGTGCCAGCAGTCAATCTCAAAACAGGTACCAGTACTTC
. TRBJ2-3 TRBV12-3/TRBV12-4 TRBD2 CASSPSGRRATQYF TGTGCCAGCAGCCCCAGCGGGAGGCGGGCTACGCAGTATTTT
few TRBJ2-5 TRBV20-1 . CSARGFTGRKETQYF TGCAGTGCTAGAGGGTTTACGGGGCGCAAGGAGACCCAGTACTTC
. TRBJ2-5 TRBV6-1 . CASSMTFEETQYF TGTGCCAGCAGTATGACCTTCGAAGAGACCCAGTACTTC
few TRBJ1-5 TRBV29-1 . CSVLQEVDQPQHF TGCAGCGTTCTACAGGAGGTTGACCAGCCCCAGCATTTT
many TRBJ2-7 TRBV5-1 . CASSLAGGFSYEQYF TGCGCCAGCAGTCTCGCAGGCGGGTTTTCCTACGAGCAGTACTTC
few TRBJ2-1 TRBV20-1 . CSASRAHEQFF TGCAGTGCTAGTCGGGCCCATGAGCAGTTCTTC
. TRBJ2-3 TRBV20-1 . CSAFFSAGTDTQYF TGCAGTGCTTTCTTTAGCGCTGGCACAGATACGCAGTATTTT
few TRBJ2-5 TRBV2 . CASSGSRGLRDGETQYF TGTGCCAGCAGTGGAAGCAGAGGACTTCGAGATGGGGAGACCCAGTACTTC
. TRBJ1-4 TRBV7-2 . CASSPRTGANEKRFF TGTGCCAGCAGCCCACGGACGGGGGCTAATGAAAAACGGTTTTTT
few TRBJ2-3 TRBV7-2 TRBD2 CASSSTSGGATDTQYF TGTGCCAGCAGCTCGACTAGCGGGGGGGCCACAGATACGCAGTATTTT
. TRBJ1-1 TRBV7-6 . CASSLGGAGAEAFF TGTGCCAGCAGCTTAGGAGGGGCGGGGGCTGAAGCTTTCTTT
few TRBJ2-1 TRBV12-3/TRBV12-4 TRBD1 CASSRTGFDWGIYNEQFF TGTGCCAGCAGTCGGACAGGGTTCGATTGGGGGATCTACAATGAGCAGTTCTTC
many TRBJ2-1 TRBV5-1 TRBD2 CASSLASGYNEQFF TGTGCCAGCAGCTTAGCTAGCGGCTACAATGAGCAGTTCTTC
few TRBJ1-2 TRBV6-6 TRBD1 CASSLPGQGRGYTF TGTGCCAGCAGTCTTCCGGGACAGGGGAGGGGCTACACCTTC
. TRBJ2-7 TRBV7-2 . CASSQRLSSYEQYF TGTGCCAGCAGCCAAAGACTCTCATCCTACGAGCAGTACTTC
. TRBJ1-1 TRBV29-1 TRBD1 CSVGEGARTEAFF TGCAGCGTTGGGGAGGGGGCCCGGACTGAAGCTTTCTTT
few TRBJ2-1 TRBV6-5 TRBD1 CASSARGLSYNEQFF TGTGCCAGCAGTGCGAGGGGGCTTTCCTACAATGAGCAGTTCTTC
. TRBJ2-7 TRBV24-1 . CATSAPRVSSYEQYF TGTGCCACCAGTGCCCCACGGGTGAGCTCCTACGAGCAGTACTTC
many TRBJ2-7 TRBV20-1 . CSARVRAGTGSYEQYF TGCAGTGCTAGAGTCCGAGCCGGGACGGGCAGCTACGAGCAGTACTTC
. TRBJ1-2 TRBV5-5 TRBD1 CASSLRPPGQGNYGYTF TGTGCCAGCAGCTTGCGGCCCCCGGGACAGGGGAACTATGGCTACACCTTC
. TRBJ2-3 TRBV5-1 TRBD2 CASSYFTSGGNTQYF TGCGCCAGCAGCTACTTTACCAGCGGGGGAAATACGCAGTATTTT
many TRBJ1-2 TRBV6-5 . CASSRGAYGYTF TGTGCCAGCAGTCGGGGCGCCTATGGCTACACCTTC
. TRBJ1-5 TRBV15 . CATSRGNGQPQHF TGTGCCACCAGCAGGGGGAACGGGCAGCCCCAGCATTTT
. TRBJ1-2 TRBV7-2 . CASSFGRAENYGYTF TGTGCCAGCAGCTTTGGCAGGGCAGAAAACTATGGCTACACCTTC
. TRBJ2-7 TRBV27 . CASSFGAGTNEQYF TGTGCCAGCAGTTTCGGGGCAGGGACGAACGAGCAGTACTTC
few TRBJ2-5 TRBV14 . CASSSRWGRTQETQYF TGTGCCAGCAGCTCCCGTTGGGGGCGCACCCAAGAGACCCAGTACTTC